This T cell receptor beta chain derives from a study of T cells in localized non-small cell lung cancer (dated by TCRdb to 2018 to 2020). Concerning the study at large: Comparing tumors with uninvolved tumor-adjacent lungs, the study looked at the T cell repertoires of roughly 250 patients with early-stage NSCLC. The cohort consisted of 236 treatment-naive NSCLC patients whose localized lung tumors had been resected. A mean age of around 66 years was recorded for the NSCLC patients, of whom 129 were male and over 100 were female. General findings and caveats noted by the study authors: Because multi-region tumor sequencing was not done, intratumor heterogeneity could not be ruled out. Higher T cell density in blood was associated with longer overall survival, whereas higher clonality in adjacent lung was associated with shorter survival. The highest T cell clonality was observed in uninvolved tumor-adjacent lung, where clonality exceeded that of tumor, suggesting that antigenic responses were more focused in uninvolved tumor-adjacent lung. A median of around 50 of the top 100 tumor clones turned up in the paired uninvolved adjacent lung, and 25 to 35 of those clones also ranked among the top 100 of that same adjacent lung. Because the study design was exploratory, TCR variables were selected using unadjusted p-values without false-discovery rate correction.

CDR1 KGHSH and CDR2 LQKENI were looked up in the germline V gene. V loses 1 base at its end and J loses 3 bases; junction bases beyond the gene matches: 3. CDR3 length: 14 amino acids, cysteine to valine. Only the CDR3 part of the read is kept: 42 bases, read in frame from the first base. At diagnosis, peripheral blood, uninvolved tumor-adjacent lung and tumor were collected and stored as a combination of fresh-frozen and FFPE material. Blood samples were analyzed as peripheral blood mononuclear cells for TCR repertoire profiling. TCR beta CDR3 regions were sequenced from DNA using the immunoSEQ Assay. The paper's data handling went like this. T cell density was computed as TCR beta template counts normalized to usable DNA estimated by amplifying housekeeping genes. Richness was estimated using the preseqR package, with extrapolation to 400,000 templates for PBMC samples and to 120,000 templates for tissue samples. Clonality was defined by subtracting Pielou's evenness from one. To identify tissue-enriched TCRs, differential abundance testing was run on productive amino-acid clonotypes with a minimum total count of 5 and an alpha of 0.1. The Jaccard Index and the Morisita Overlap Index were used to quantify repertoire overlap between compartments. GLIPH grouped TCR beta CDR3s together with public tetramer-defined viral CDR3s, and a viral motif had to include at least three viral sequences and also show V-gene enrichment. TCRdb stores this immuneACCESS table with in-frame sequences only. Part of the clones is absent; in the studies checked, under half of the shortfall reflects unresolved V genes, and no reason is known for the rest. D and trimming come from the DNA, and the V and J calls and clone size come from that table. The sample data list approximately 29,000 clones, and around 82% of these were observed just once. Around 5.3% of the sample lies in the top ten.

This clone has just one count. Its antigen is unknown. Base-call qualities are not available, and no considerably larger clone is one nucleotide away. Rearrangement joined TRBV18 to TRBJ2-7, with 7 middle bases fitting TRBD1. Sequenced here: peripheral blood mononuclear cells, sampled before any cancer treatment. The TCR comes from a man between 40 and 70 years old with stage III lung adenocarcinoma. CDR3 region: CASSPRQGVYEQYV. The bases are TGTGCCAGCTCACCACGTCAGGGGGTCTACGAGCAGTACGTC.